This T cell receptor beta chain came from a study of CXCR3-negative and CXCR3-positive naive CD8 T cells. TRB cDNA libraries were made by UMI-labeled 5' RACE. TCRdb reanalyzed the 5' RACE reads, giving one entry per CDR3 protein sequence and no DNA. Its listing shows tens of thousands of distinct CDR3 sequences. Points on this clonotype: What it binds is not known.

Whole-study findings and limits: CXCR3-expressing naive cells carried TRB CDR3s more hydrophobic than those of CXCR3-negative naive cells. Comparably high diversity marked both naive subsets, whereas memory CD8+ cells had much lower diversity.

Naive CD8+ T cells carried a CD45RO-CCR7+CD27+CD95- phenotype. Germline-derived CDR1 and CDR2 are DFQATT and SNEGSKA (reference sequence). This CDR3 region has 13 residues. The source of this sequence is a human donor in good health. Some clones in this sample may be carry-over from other donors' samples. The chain recombines TRBV20-1 with TRBJ2-7; TCRdb's D call of TRBD1 is untestable without DNA. Sequencing was done on a sample of naive CXCR3- CD8+ T cells from blood. As for subset: CD45RO-CCR7+CD27+CD95- naive CD8+ T cells lacking CXCR3 (TNR3-). The CDR3 reads CSASGQSDYEQYF.